These T cell receptor beta chains were read from a single sample in a study of identical twins. Using its own MiXCR run on the 5' RACE reads, TCRdb lists one record per CDR3 protein. This table holds about 1.7 million distinct CDR3 sequences, 32% found once. Sequenced: cord blood. These receptors were taken from a newborn girl in good health. CDR3s include the opening cysteine and the closing phenylalanine or tryptophan. A D gene is named only where the DNA matches it firmly.

d_call v_call cdr3_aa
. TRBV27 CASSLVRDYTF
. TRBV15 CATSREVMSDTQYF
. TRBV14 CASSPGRNYDYTF
TRBD2 TRBV29-1 CSVEGGRPPEQFF
. TRBV5-1 CASSLGTVLNNEQFF
. TRBV5-5 CASSFGRVMANYGYTF
. TRBV21-1 CASSPLGHYEQYF
. TRBV21-1 CASSKKDSTDTQYF
. TRBV29-1 CSVEDVRSYEQYF
. TRBV7-9 CASSESGDEKLFF
. TRBV28 CASSLFLDSNEQFF
. TRBV4-1 CASRPPGRMNTEAFF
. TRBV20-1 CSARTDTGTYNSPLHF
. TRBV27 CASKAQGGSPLHF
. TRBV12-3/TRBV12-4 CASSFLGGTGTDTQYF
. TRBV28 CASSVQGRSNQPQHF
TRBD2 TRBV7-2 CASSLGIGSGGQETQYF
TRBD2 TRBV10-2 CASPERESIEQFF
. TRBV29-1 CSVARGTQETQYF
TRBD1 TRBV4-1 CASSQPRQGGYGYTF